Below are 18 T cell receptor beta chains sequenced from a single sample in a study of OX40 agonist ivuxolimab in advanced cancers. This table comes from immunoSEQ multiplex PCR, and its TCRdb copy is limited to in-frame clones, with some not included. The sample has around 20,000 clones, roughly 80% seen once. The sample consisted of CD4+ or CD8+ T cells sorted from blood, taken in a trial of the OX40 agonist ivuxolimab. The receptors here all came from an adult with an advanced solid tumor such as melanoma, head and neck, liver or kidney cancer.

The V gene is TRBV27, the J gene TRBJ1-5, with TRBD1 as a possible D gene (5 bases). The germline V gene has CDR1 MNHEY and CDR2 SMNVEV (reference sequence). The CDR3 consists of 14 residues. Trimming pared 2 bases from V and 4 bases from J, leaving 9 bases between. The CDR3 loop is CASSLLGVNQPQHF. The CDR3 DNA follows: TGTGCCAGCAGTTTACTGGGGGTAAATCAGCCCCAGCATTTT.

In this sample, this clone turned up many times. The CDR3 protein is CASSPPLDEAFF. The CDR3 DNA reads as TGTGCCAGCAGCCCTCCCTTGGATGAAGCTTTCTTT. V and J are TRBV7-9 and TRBJ1-1, with D unresolved. Germline V CDR1 and CDR2: SEHNR, FQNEAQ (reference sequence). Trimming shortened V by 5 bases and J by 7 bases, and 11 bases separated the two germline ends. The CDR3 runs to 12 residues.

This clone was recorded only once. This rearrangement joins TRBV2 to TRBJ2-5; 7 bases are a match to TRBD1. This CDR3 comprises 13 residues. Trimming took 8 bases from V and 3 from J; bases not matched to a gene: 6. Looked up from germline, CDR1 is SNHLY and CDR2 is FYNNEI. CDR3 sequence: CASDWTGKETQYF. CDR3 nucleotide sequence: TGTGCCAGCGACTGGACAGGCAAAGAGACCCAGTACTTC.

This clone was seen a single time. The chain couples TRBV7-6 to TRBJ2-2; 10 bases fit TRBD1. The CDR3 contains 15 residues. J lost 3 bases, V lost 5 bases, and 3 bases had no gene match. Germline CDR1 SGHVS, CDR2 FNYEAQ. CDR3: CASSEGTGDTGELFF. The CDR3, as DNA: TGTGCCAGCAGCGAAGGGACAGGGGACACCGGGGAGCTGTTTTTT.

This clone has only one observation. The chain recombines TRBV9 with TRBJ2-5; D gene uncertain. The J call may be in error: the DNA end matches TRBJ2-7 better. This CDR3 region has 14 residues. Germline V gene data show CDR1 as SGDLS and CDR2 as YYNGEE. CDR3 bases: TGTGCCAGCAGCGAAGGGTTACCTTCCTACGAGCAGTACTTC. This sequence encodes CASSEGLPSYEQYF.

The CDR3 coding sequence is TGTGCCAGCAGAGGGACAGGGGGCTACGAGCAGTACTTC. Translation gives CASRGTGGYEQYF. The chain combines TRBV11-2 with TRBJ2-7; 11 nucleotides align to TRBD1. V lost 6 bases, J lost 3 bases, and 1 base stayed unmatched. The CDR3 length is 13 residues. Germline V gene data show CDR1 as SGHAT and CDR2 as FQNNGV.

This clone was recorded a few times. The V call is TRBV11-2, the J call TRBJ2-2; unclear D gene. Per germline, CDR1 SGHAT and CDR2 FQNNGV. The CDR3 sequence is 15 residues long. Trimming shortened V by 5 bases and J by 3 bases, and 13 bases separated the two germline ends. The DNA of the CDR3 is TGTGCCAGCAGCCTAGGCACTTCTTACACCGGGGAGCTGTTTTTT. As protein: CASSLGTSYTGELFF. Using reference TRBV11-2 and TRBJ2-2 for the parts outside the CDR3, the full variable domain is EAGVAQSPRYKIIEKRQSVAFWCNPISGHATLYWYQQILGQGPKLLIQFQNNGVVDDSQLPKDRFSAERLKGVDSTLKIQPAKLEDSAVYLCASSLGTSYTGELFFGEGSRLTVL.

This clone is classed as medium-sized. The V gene is TRBV4-3, the J gene TRBJ1-4, with D perhaps matching TRBD1 (5 bases). V was cut by 0 bases and J by 4 bases, with 9 bases left in between. CDR1 is LGHNA and CDR2 is YSLEER in the germline V gene. The CDR3 is made up of 15 amino acids. The CDR3 DNA sequence: TGCGCCAGCAGCCAAGATGGGGGGTTTAATGAAAAACTGTTTTTT. Translated, it gives CASSQDGGFNEKLFF.

There are a few counts of this clone. This chain uses TRBV9 with TRBJ2-2; D possibly corresponds to TRBD1 (5 bases). The CDR3 sequence is 14 residues long. Trimming removed 0 bases at V and 7 bases at J, with 10 bases between. The germline V gene has CDR1 SGDLS and CDR2 YYNGEE. In DNA, the CDR3 is TGTGCCAGCAGCGTAGCAGGGTTGGGCGGGGAGCTGTTTTTT. This encodes CASSVAGLGGELFF.

In this sample, this clone turned up once. This sequence joins TRBV4-1 and TRBJ2-3; TRBD1 matches at 9 bases. V trimming: 5 bases; J trimming: 0 bases; junction bases outside the gene matches: 6. The CDR3 contains 16 residues. The germline V gene encodes CDR1 MGHRA and CDR2 YSYEKL. The CDR3 bases are TGCGCCAGCAGCTACCGGGACAGGGAGAGCACAGATACGCAGTATTTT. Translating gives CASSYRDRESTDTQYF.

The V call is TRBV13, the J call TRBJ2-3; no definite D call. The CDR3 sequence is 19 residues long. Trimming removed 0 bases at V and 1 base at J, with 20 bases between. Germline-derived CDR1 and CDR2 are PRHDT and FYEKMQ (reference sequence). As DNA, the CDR3 is TGTGCCAGCAGCTTAGGCCGATCGATAAGCGTTAAAGGCACAGATACGCAGTATTTT. Its protein product is CASSLGRSISVKGTDTQYF.

The chain carries TRBV7-9 and TRBJ2-6; D uncertain. V lost 4 bases and J lost 0, with 16 bases in between. The CDR3 covers 18 residues. Germline CDR1 SEHNR, CDR2 FQNEAQ (reference sequence). This chain's CDR3 is CASSSPPPASSGANVLTF. The DNA of the CDR3 is TGTGCCAGCAGCTCCCCACCACCAGCGAGCTCTGGGGCCAACGTCCTGACTTTC.

The rearrangement joins TRBV25-1 to TRBJ2-7; 11 nucleotides align to TRBD2. V trimming: 4 bases; J trimming: 3 bases; junction bases outside the gene matches: 8. This CDR3 is 16 amino acids long. The germline V gene has CDR1 MGHDK and CDR2 SYGVNS. CDR3 in DNA: TGTGCCAGCAGTGGGTCTCCGGGACTAGCGGTCTACGAGCAGTACTTC. Translating it yields CASSGSPGLAVYEQYF.

The CDR3, as DNA: TGTGCCAGCAGCCCGAGGACTAGCGGGAGGGGGGCCGGGGAGCTGTTTTTT. Residues: CASSPRTSGRGAGELFF. The rearrangement joins TRBV13 to TRBJ2-2; 15 bases map to TRBD2. Germline V gives CDR1 PRHDT, CDR2 FYEKMQ (reference sequence). The CDR3 spans 17 residues. Trimming at V came to 5 bases and at J to 6 bases, leaving 7 bases not matched to a gene.

The rearrangement joins TRBV7-3 to TRBJ2-1, with D perhaps TRBD1 or TRBD2 (5 bases each). V was trimmed by 1 base and J by 5 bases, leaving 9 bases between them. The length of the CDR3 is 14 residues. CDR1 SGHTA and CDR2 FQGTGA come from the germline V gene. CDR3 loop: CASSLMGRDNEQFF. As DNA, the CDR3 is TGTGCCAGCAGCTTAATGGGGCGGGACAATGAGCAGTTCTTC.

This clone was seen a few times. The chain combines TRBV28 with TRBJ1-4; TRBD1 aligns across 8 bases. The CDR3 is made up of 14 amino acids. Germline assignment: CDR1 MDHEN and CDR2 SYDVKM. V trimming: 3 bases; J trimming: 7 bases; junction bases outside the gene matches: 4. This chain's CDR3 is CASSLGQAVEKLFF. Written as DNA, the CDR3 is TGTGCCAGCAGTTTGGGACAGGCGGTTGAAAAACTGTTTTTT.

This clone was detected only a few times. The chain couples TRBV28 to TRBJ2-7; 7 bases fit TRBD1. The CDR3 spans 15 residues. Germline CDR1 MDHEN, CDR2 SYDVKM. J lost 3 bases, V lost 4 bases, and 9 bases had no gene match. The CDR3 loop is CASSYSPGQFYEQYF. As DNA, the CDR3 is TGTGCCAGCAGTTACTCGCCGGGACAGTTCTACGAGCAGTACTTC.

The chain has TRBV2 and TRBJ2-3; D might be TRBD2 (7 bases). In germline, CDR1 is SNHLY, CDR2 FYNNEI. The CDR3 sequence is 17 residues long. The ends were cut back, 3 bases at V and 4 bases at J, with 20 bases in the middle. The CDR3, as DNA: TGTGCCAGCAGTGATGGGGGGGCCCTAATCTCGGCAGATACGCAGTATTTT. Protein sequence: CASSDGGALISADTQYF.